The 23 T cell receptor beta chains below come from one sample, sequenced in a study of blood T cell repertoires in COVID-19. The table came from immunoSEQ multiplex PCR; TCRdb's copy has only in-frame clones and leaves some out. The sample holds under 300,000 clones, about 82% seen once. Sequenced input: peripheral blood. The receptors originated from a man older than 75 with acute or convalescent COVID-19.

The genes are TRBV19 and TRBJ1-2, with a weak D call TRBD1 (6 bases). CDR1 and CDR2 (germline): LNHDA, SQIVND (reference sequence). The length of the CDR3 is 11 residues. The V and J ends lost 7 bases and 8 bases respectively, with 11 bases between them. CDR3 nucleotides: TGTGCCAGTACTACAGGGTACGGCTACACCTTC. It specifies CASTTGYGYTF.

The chain has TRBV5-6 and TRBJ2-1; tentative D call: TRBD2 (5 bases). The V gene's germline CDR1 is SGHDT and CDR2 YYEEEE. This CDR3 is built from 15 residues. Between the trimmed V and J ends, which lost 0 bases and 0 bases, there was a span of 7 bases. CDR3 DNA: TGTGCCAGCAGCTTGGACCGGGGCTCCTACAATGAGCAGTTCTTC. It specifies CASSLDRGSYNEQFF.

The chain carries TRBV7-2 and TRBJ2-5; 8 bases fit TRBD2. Losses at the gene ends were 5 bases for V and 0 bases for J; bases not matched to a gene: 17. This CDR3 comprises 19 residues. Per germline, CDR1 SGHTA and CDR2 FQGNSA. CDR3: CASSMVDTGGPRYQETQYF. CDR3 coding DNA: TGTGCCAGCAGCATGGTAGATACGGGGGGGCCTCGTTACCAAGAGACCCAGTACTTC.

This rearrangement joins TRBV3-1 (or the pseudogene TRBV3-2) to TRBJ2-3; a weak D match, TRBD2 (6 bases). Germline values: CDR1 LGHDT, CDR2 YNNKEL (reference sequence). The ends were cut back, 4 bases at V and 7 bases at J, with 15 bases in the middle. The CDR3 loop spans 14 amino acids. CDR3: CASSPSGTSNTQYF. The CDR3 DNA sequence: TGTGCCAGCAGCCCATCAGGGACTTCCAATACGCAGTATTTT.

The chain has TRBV10-3 and TRBJ2-1; 10 bases agree with TRBD2. V dropped 4 bases and J dropped 4; count of bases not matched to a gene: 4. Germline loops: CDR1 ENHRY, CDR2 SYGVKD. This CDR3 has 15 residues. The CDR3: CAISGGAGGYNEQFF. The DNA of the CDR3 is TGTGCCATCAGTGGGGGAGCGGGGGGGTACAATGAGCAGTTCTTC.

The chain has TRBV12-3 or TRBV12-4 and TRBJ1-1; D uncertain. The CDR3 is 11 amino acids. V was trimmed by 2 bases and J by 6 bases, leaving 4 bases between them. CDR3 protein: CASSLFAEAFF. CDR3 DNA sequence: TGTGCCAGCAGTTTATTCGCTGAAGCTTTCTTT.

This chain connects TRBV7-2 to TRBJ2-3, with 9 bases aligning to TRBD2. V shed 5 bases and J 1 base; nucleotides not matched to a gene: 7. This CDR3 is built from 16 residues. Germline V CDR1 and CDR2: SGHTA, FQGNSA. The DNA of the CDR3 is TGTGCCAGCAGCCCACGTTCTAGCGGGGGCACAGATACGCAGTATTTT. Translating gives CASSPRSSGGTDTQYF.

The V and J genes are TRBV27 and TRBJ1-1, with D unclear. V lost 8 bases to trimming and J lost 6 bases, with 19 bases between them. This CDR3 has 14 amino acids. Germline V gene data show CDR1 as MNHEY and CDR2 as SMNVEV (reference sequence). CDR3 nucleotide sequence: TGTGCCAGCCTATCCGACCAGAGGAGCGCTGAAGCTTTCTTT. It translates to CASLSDQRSAEAFF.

This clone was counted only a few times. The chain recombines TRBV2 with TRBJ2-3; no definite D call. The germline V and J ends were trimmed by 5 bases and 0 bases, with 3 bases remaining between them. This CDR3 is 12 amino acids long. Germline assignment: CDR1 SNHLY and CDR2 FYNNEI. This CDR3 reads CASSLSTDTQYF. DNA for the CDR3: TGTGCCAGCAGTCTAAGCACAGATACGCAGTATTTT.

This chain uses TRBV7-9 with TRBJ1-1, with unresolved D. The CDR3 has 14 residues. Trimming removed 6 bases at V and 1 base at J, with 12 bases between. Germline CDR1 and CDR2: SEHNR and FQNEAQ (reference sequence). Here the CDR3 DNA reads TGTGCCAGCAGTTTGGAGGTGGCGAACACTGAAGCTTTCTTT. Translation: CASSLEVANTEAFF.

The chain is built from TRBV2 and TRBJ1-4; D is possibly TRBD1 (5 bases). Germline CDR1 SNHLY, CDR2 FYNNEI. Trimming shortened V by 2 bases and J by 7 bases, and 26 bases separated the two germline ends. The CDR3 spans 19 residues. The CDR3 DNA follows: TGTGCCAGCAGTGAAAGGGTATCGGGTGGAGTCGGTAGGGGTGAAAAACTGTTTTTT. It yields the protein CASSERVSGGVGRGEKLFF.

The chain links TRBV11-3 to TRBJ1-3, with a weak D call TRBD1 (6 bases). The CDR3 runs 17 residues. V shed 0 bases and J shed 4 bases, with 16 bases lying between them. From germline, CDR1 is SGHNT and CDR2 YENEEA. The CDR3 region has the DNA TGTGCCAGCAGCTTAGAGTCGGCGGGGGCATCCGGAAACACCATATATTTT. It yields the protein CASSLESAGASGNTIYF.

The chain links TRBV5-1 to TRBJ2-2; tentatively, D is TRBD1 (6 bases). The germline gives CDR1 SGHRS, CDR2 YFSETQ. This CDR3 has 20 residues. V lost 2 bases to trimming and J lost 1 base, with 24 bases between them. This CDR3 reads CASSFRPSRGFSMNTGELFF. The CDR3 DNA reads as TGCGCCAGCAGCTTCCGCCCTAGCAGGGGTTTTTCTATGAACACCGGGGAGCTGTTTTTT.

The V gene is TRBV7-9, the J gene TRBJ2-7, with 9 bases identical to TRBD1. The CDR3 spans 13 residues. Germline CDR1 and CDR2: SEHNR and FQNEAQ (reference sequence). The V segment lost 5 bases and the J segment 2 bases; nucleotides outside the gene matches: 1. The CDR3 bases are TGTGCCAGCAGCCGGACAGGGGCCTACGAGCAGTACTTC. This translates into CASSRTGAYEQYF. Full variable domain (outside the CDR3, taken from reference TRBV7-9 and TRBJ2-7): DTGVSQNPRHKITKRGQNVTFRCDPISEHNRLYWYRQTLGQGPEFLTYFQNEAQLEKSRLLSDRFSAERPKGSFSTLEIQRTEQGDSAMYLCASSRTGAYEQYFGPGTRLTVT.

V gene TRBV5-1 combines with J gene TRBJ1-4; D gene unclear. The CDR3 length is 17 residues. V lost 2 bases and J 5 bases, leaving 19 bases between the germline ends. Looked up from germline, CDR1 is SGHRS and CDR2 is YFSETQ. CDR3 DNA: TGCGCCAGCAGCTTTGGGCGCAGGCCTTCATGGAATGAAAAACTGTTTTTT. It translates to CASSFGRRPSWNEKLFF.

This clone has more than one count but fewer than ten. The V and J genes are TRBV24-1 and TRBJ1-5; 9 bases fit TRBD1. Germline V gives CDR1 KGHDR, CDR2 SFDVKD. This CDR3 is 16 amino acids long. Trimming cost V 3 bases and J 2 bases; bases outside gene matches: 4. The CDR3 nucleotides are TGTGCCACCAGTGATCCCCGGACAGGGGGCAATCAGCCCCAGCATTTT. This sequence encodes CATSDPRTGGNQPQHF.

The chain links TRBV28 to TRBJ2-7; D possibly corresponds to TRBD1 (6 bases). Trimming cost V 5 bases and J 6 bases, with 11 bases left between them. CDR1 is MDHEN, CDR2 SYDVKM, per germline. This CDR3 is 12 amino acids long. DNA of the CDR3: TGTGCCAGCAGTCCTACAGGGACCGAGCAGTACTTC. Translated, it gives CASSPTGTEQYF.

The rearrangement joins TRBV28 to TRBJ1-4, with a tentative D call TRBD1 (5 bases). Germline V lookup: CDR1 MDHEN, CDR2 SYDVKM. The V end lost 6 bases, the J end lost 10 bases, and 12 bases lay between the germline ends. The CDR3 length is 12 residues. The CDR3, as DNA: TGTGCCAGCAGGCAGGGAATGGGAAAACTGTTTTTT. Translation: CASRQGMGKLFF.

The gene calls are TRBV5-1 and TRBJ1-2, with TRBD1 matching over 11 bases. Germline V gives CDR1 SGHRS, CDR2 YFSETQ. J gave up 4 bases and V 4 bases, and 3 bases lay outside the gene matches. The CDR3 covers 14 residues. The CDR3 protein is CASSRTGGPYGYTF. DNA of the CDR3: TGCGCCAGCAGCCGGACAGGGGGCCCCTATGGCTACACCTTC.

This chain joins TRBV3-1 (or the pseudogene TRBV3-2) and TRBJ1-6, with D tentatively TRBD1 (6 bases). The germline gives CDR1 LGHDT, CDR2 YNNKEL (reference sequence). This CDR3 is 15 amino acids long. V was cut by 4 bases and J by 3 bases, with 10 bases left in between. The CDR3 region is CASSPTGLYNSPLHF. The CDR3 DNA reads as TGTGCCAGCAGCCCGACAGGACTCTATAATTCACCCCTCCACTTT.

The CDR3 loop reads CASSSRDYNEQFF. CDR3 coding DNA: TGTGCCAGTAGTAGCCGGGACTACAATGAGCAGTTCTTC. J is TRBJ2-1 and V is TRBV19; D is possibly TRBD2 (5 bases). The germline V and J ends were trimmed by 4 bases and 3 bases, with 7 bases remaining between them. Per the germline V gene, CDR1 is LNHDA and CDR2 is SQIVND (reference sequence). The CDR3 is 13 residues long.

Worth noting for this clone: The sample contains more than one DNA sequence encoding this CDR3. V usage is TRBV9 and J usage is TRBJ2-7, with 11 positions matching TRBD2. The V gene's germline CDR1 is SGDLS and CDR2 YYNGEE. J lost 1 base, V lost 0 bases, and 0 bases had no gene match. The length of the CDR3 is 15 residues. CDR3 region: CASSVGTSGSYEQYF. In DNA form, the CDR3 reads TGTGCCAGCAGCGTAGGGACTAGCGGGTCCTACGAGCAGTACTTC.

V usage is TRBV7-9 and J usage is TRBJ2-6; maybe TRBD1 (5 bases). The germline gives CDR1 SEHNR, CDR2 FQNEAQ (reference sequence). The length of the CDR3 is 18 residues. V lost 4 bases and J 4 bases, leaving 20 bases between the germline ends. Here the CDR3 reads CASSSWTRGSYGANVLTF. DNA for the CDR3: TGTGCCAGCAGCTCGTGGACACGCGGTAGTTACGGGGCCAACGTCCTGACTTTC.